A selection of T cell receptor beta chains follows, all from one sample in a study of neoadjuvant anti-PD-1 for oral cavity cancer. Assay used: immunoSEQ multiplex PCR; TCRdb lists only in-frame clones, some missing. The sample comprises 25,000 to 40,000 clones, around four fifths of which are singletons, and roughly 3.2% rests with the top ten. The sample consisted of PBMCs, taken after nivolumab (anti-PD-1) treatment. These receptors all stem from a person between 35 and 79 years old with oral cavity squamous cell carcinoma. Both conserved end residues are part of each CDR3. Fields, in order: clone size, CDR3 length, V gene, CDR3 protein. Size tells how often a clone was seen (once, few, many) or the class of an expanded clone, and some rows leave it out.

size: .
length: 12
V: TRBV5-1
CDR3: CASWGSYNEQFF

size: .
length: 17
V: TRBV5-4
CDR3: CASSLDFSGGATDTQYF

size: .
length: 13
V: TRBV4-1
CDR3: CASSQGSYNEQFF

size: medium-sized
length: 14
V: TRBV7-9
CDR3: CASSLEDEAEKLFF

size: few
length: 15
V: TRBV7-2
CDR3: CASSLRTPDNSPLHF

size: .
length: 13
V: TRBV6-4
CDR3: CASSDGDYNEQFF

size: .
length: 14
V: TRBV4-1
CDR3: CASSLGTGRGKLFF

size: .
length: 17
V: TRBV4-3
CDR3: CASSQDLTGSGANVLTF

size: .
length: 16
V: TRBV4-2
CDR3: CASSQDRRGGYNEQFF

size: .
length: 15
V: TRBV29-1
CDR3: CSVETGGSHTGELFF

size: .
length: 15
V: TRBV6-1
CDR3: CASSEEETGGEKLFF

size: .
length: 15
V: TRBV15
CDR3: CATSRGQDRQETQYF

size: .
length: 13
V: TRBV2
CDR3: CASAAVANTEAFF

size: .
length: 14
V: TRBV19
CDR3: CASSIATLNTEAFF

size: .
length: 15
V: TRBV27
CDR3: CASSLRAGPNSPLHF

size: few
length: 17
V: TRBV7-2
CDR3: CASSLGGLAGGGETQYF

size: .
length: 15
V: TRBV9
CDR3: CASSVAWGSGYTQYF

size: .
length: 15
V: TRBV28
CDR3: CASSLSLTGRDTQYF

size: .
length: 15
V: TRBV19
CDR3: CASREDRGSRYEQYF

size: .
length: 17
V: TRBV12-2
CDR3: CASRLGPTGTSTDTQYF

size: .
length: 14
V: TRBV19
CDR3: CASSMGHNSYEQYF

size: few
length: 17
V: TRBV18
CDR3: CASSPSLTTGLYNEQFF

size: few
length: 11
V: TRBV5-1
CDR3: CASSLEYEQYF

size: once
length: 18
V: TRBV4-3
CDR3: CASSQDTPGTVNTGELFF

size: .
length: 15
V: TRBV5-1
CDR3: CASSPLSGFDYEQYF

size: .
length: 14
V: TRBV6-6
CDR3: CASSPHARGTEAFF

size: .
length: 11
V: TRBV25-1
CDR3: CASSYRNIQYF

size: few
length: 14
V: TRBV19
CDR3: CASRWGSRTGELFF

size: once
length: 14
V: TRBV7-8
CDR3: CASSLPVTTGELFF

size: few
length: 16
V: TRBV7-9
CDR3: CASSDQLAGGPNEQFF

size: .
length: 14
V: TRBV4-3
CDR3: CASSLDRWDQPQHF

size: .
length: 13
V: TRBV29-1
CDR3: CSVEYETEYEQYF

size: .
length: 15
V: TRBV7-6
CDR3: CASSLEQGSNSPLHF

size: .
length: 11
V: TRBV30
CDR3: CAWSYRARAFF

size: .
length: 14
V: TRBV19
CDR3: CASSIRTDNYGYTF

size: .
length: 15
V: TRBV10-2
CDR3: CASRESRDRGTEAFF

size: .
length: 11
V: TRBV6-1
CDR3: CAAVGADTQYF

size: .
length: 15
V: TRBV29-1
CDR3: CSASTWDRLLFGYTF

size: .
length: 13
V: TRBV7-9
CDR3: CASSLGYQETQYF

size: .
length: 15
V: TRBV4-2
CDR3: CASSQDRQGSYEQYF

size: once
length: 19
V: TRBV13
CDR3: CASSLGSLIGTGFRGGYTF

size: few
length: 13
V: TRBV10-3
CDR3: CAIIETGGYGYTF

size: once
length: 11
V: TRBV2
CDR3: CASTLLSPLHF